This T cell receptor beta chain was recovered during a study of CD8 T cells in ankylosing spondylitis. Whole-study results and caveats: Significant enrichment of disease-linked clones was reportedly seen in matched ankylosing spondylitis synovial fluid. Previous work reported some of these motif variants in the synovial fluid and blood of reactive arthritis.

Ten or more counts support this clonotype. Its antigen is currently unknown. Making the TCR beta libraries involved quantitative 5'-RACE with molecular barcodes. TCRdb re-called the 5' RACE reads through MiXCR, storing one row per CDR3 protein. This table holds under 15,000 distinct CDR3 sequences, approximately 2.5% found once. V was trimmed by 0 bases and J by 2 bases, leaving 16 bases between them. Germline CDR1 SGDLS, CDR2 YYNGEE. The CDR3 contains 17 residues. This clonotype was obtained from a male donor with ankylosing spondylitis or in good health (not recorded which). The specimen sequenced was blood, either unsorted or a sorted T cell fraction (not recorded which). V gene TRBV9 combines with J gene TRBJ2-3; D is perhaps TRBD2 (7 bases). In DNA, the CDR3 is TGTGCCAGCAGCGTAGTGGGGGGGCGGCCCACCACAGATACGCAGTATTTT. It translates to CASSVVGGRPTTDTQYF.